This TCR beta chain was profiled in a study of cytomegalovirus exposure and HLA in healthy donors. Across the whole study: Of 300 to 500 genotyped donors, roughly 80% grouped in the Caucasian-associated ancestry cluster.

Study-wide findings and caveats: Later analysis associated a missense DCLRE1C variant with TCR beta V- and J-gene trimming. Productive status was seen about 87% or about 30% of the time for most TCR beta V segments in an earlier analysis.

PCR employed 60 Vbeta and 13 Jbeta primers. TCRdb's copy holds only in-frame clones and misses some; the assay was immunoSEQ multiplex PCR. The sample holds about 170,000 clones, 80% to 85% seen once. Germline V lookup: CDR1 SGHRS, CDR2 YFSETQ. The CDR3 contains 16 residues. This clone was seen just once. The antigen is undetermined. The germline gene is not matched at one end of the junction; a read error may be the cause. This sequence joins TRBV5-1 and TRBJ2-7; 8 bases map to TRBD1. This clonotype was obtained from a girl aged 2 to 9 in good health and CMV-seropositive. The sequencing sample was made of PBMCs. Here the CDR3 reads CASSLENRGQVYERYF. CDR3 in DNA: TGCGCCAGCAGCTTGGAGAACAGGGGACAGGTTTACGAGCGGTACTTC.